This T cell receptor (beta chain) was sequenced in a study of siplizumab effects on memory and regulatory T cells. Study-wide results and caveats: The study found that siplizumab significantly reduced alloreactive sequences traceable to unstimulated CD4+ memory cells. Major contributors to the alloresponse seemed to be naive T cells, which also appeared more diverse than memory cells.

TCR templates numbering approximately 9.3 x 10^4 were assayed per sample. Using immunoSEQ multiplex PCR, the repertoire was profiled, and TCRdb retains in-frame clones only, with some absent. The table has 50,000 or so clones, over 75% seen once. This clone came up once. Antigen specificity is unknown. Trimming removed 5 bases at V and 9 bases at J, with 10 bases between. The CDR3 spans 10 residues. The germline CDR1 and CDR2 sequences are SQVTM and ANQGSEA. The chain has TRBV29-1 and TRBJ2-5, with D hard to call. The receptor was isolated from a human donor in good health. Source material: naive CD8+ T cells sorted from blood. The CDR3 reads CSVTDTAQYF. CDR3 in DNA: TGCAGCGTTACTGACACGGCCCAGTACTTC. Supplemented by reference TRBV29-1 and TRBJ2-5, the full variable domain reads SAVISQKPSRDICQRGTSLTIQCQVDSQVTMMFWYRQQPGQSLTLIATANQGSEATYESGFVIDKFPISRPNLTFSTLTVSNMSPEDSSIYLCSVTDTAQYFGPGTRLLVL.